The rows below give T cell receptor beta chains drawn from one sample of a study of T cells in tuberculosis. Using immunoSEQ multiplex PCR, the repertoire was profiled, and TCRdb retains in-frame clones only, with some absent. Of over 40,000 clones listed, nearly 95% are singletons. What was sequenced was PBMCs. These receptors were collected from a donor between 5 and 29 years old with latent tuberculosis or without tuberculosis infection. Both conserved end residues are part of each CDR3. Fields, in order: CDR3 protein, V gene.

CDR3: CASSWGQGINTGELFF; V: TRBV5-5
CDR3: CASSLTENTEAFF; V: TRBV11-1
CDR3: CASSAGGTGSLHYGYTF; V: TRBV11-2
CDR3: CASKLRESSGNTIYF; V: TRBV19
CDR3: CASDLTITGQPYEQYF; V: TRBV21-1
CDR3: CASSQEASGRGGETQYF; V: TRBV4-2
CDR3: CASSYRVVDGYTF; V: TRBV6-6
CDR3: CASSLSSGGSYYEQYF; V: TRBV6-5
CDR3: CASSQGVGGFGTQYF; V: TRBV10-2
CDR3: CASSQDRAETQYF; V: TRBV7-3
CDR3: CASSPLGTSVAEQFF; V: TRBV5-5
CDR3: CASSNRGHPEQYF; V: TRBV27
CDR3: CASSEWDPDFYNEQFF; V: TRBV9
CDR3: CASSPYARLLAGVTDTQYF; V: TRBV18
CDR3: CASSRASSGIPSYEQYF; V: TRBV19
CDR3: CASSSNDRASYEQYF; V: TRBV6-4
CDR3: CASSDTGTGYQETQYF; V: TRBV6-1
CDR3: CASSEFGILMGGYTF; V: TRBV2
CDR3: CASSRAGLPTYEQYF; V: TRBV6-5
CDR3: CASSYIRGLSIHEQYF; V: TRBV6-5
CDR3: CASSQSDSPYNEQFF; V: TRBV16
CDR3: CASRYRGQYTEAFF; V: TRBV7-2
CDR3: CASSHTGTAHSTDTQYF; V: TRBV5-5
CDR3: CASSVEGDYLKNTGELFF; V: TRBV9
CDR3: CASSDWTGRGQPQHF; V: TRBV6-1
CDR3: CASHIAYSYNEQFF; V: TRBV6-1
CDR3: CASSLGLAGGPYNEQFF; V: TRBV7-9
CDR3: CASRRTSGSPPGDEQYF; V: TRBV7-2
CDR3: CASSSNRGAYEQYF; V: TRBV7-8
CDR3: CASSWTATNEKLFF; V: TRBV6-5
CDR3: CASSMGGTEAFF; V: TRBV19
CDR3: CASASGRAGDTQYF; V: TRBV6-4
CDR3: CSVEPGQANYGYTF; V: TRBV29-1
CDR3: CASGARDRRDTEAFF; V: TRBV27
CDR3: CASTQTRDGYTF; V: TRBV6-1
CDR3: CASSADREAHGYTF; V: TRBV9
CDR3: CASSPQGPPYEQYF; V: TRBV27
CDR3: CASSFGGAEQFF; V: TRBV25-1
CDR3: CASSRDRVGYTF; V: TRBV14
CDR3: CASSWRVGNEQFF; V: TRBV19
CDR3: CASSSPGWTTDTQYF; V: TRBV27
CDR3: CASSPTVSTEAFF; V: TRBV18
CDR3: CASRRSGGAGEQYF; V: TRBV5-1
CDR3: CASSRLVSGSSYNEQFF; V: TRBV27
CDR3: CASSNYSPLHF; V: TRBV2
CDR3: CASSRSGVSNQPQHF; V: TRBV18
CDR3: CASSWAPGDYGYTF; V: TRBV7-9
CDR3: CASSLGGREAYNEQFF; V: TRBV5-1
CDR3: CASSLSNRNTEAFF; V: TRBV27
CDR3: CASERGYDRYNTEAFF; V: TRBV4-1
CDR3: CASSIDREGSTDTQYF; V: TRBV19
CDR3: CASSTGTENTEAFF; V: TRBV7-9